These T cell receptor beta chains were read from a single sample in a study of blood T cell repertoires in COVID-19. Profiled with immunoSEQ multiplex PCR; TCRdb holds only in-frame clones, not every one. The sample contains a few hundred thousand clones, roughly 90% of which appear only once. Sequencing was performed on peripheral blood. The receptors originated from a middle-aged man with acute or convalescent COVID-19. Each CDR3 is given with its conserved first and last residue. The D gene is left open where the match is weak. Expanded clones are given a class, and other clones once, few, many or no size at all.

D gene | clone size | J gene | V gene | CDR3 protein | CDR3 DNA
. | once | TRBJ1-2 | TRBV9 | CASSVDVRGFNYGYTF | TGTGCCAGCAGCGTAGATGTAAGGGGATTCAACTATGGCTACACCTTC
TRBD2 | . | TRBJ2-1 | TRBV5-1 | CASSPPSGGYSYNEQFF | TGCGCCAGCAGCCCCCCTAGCGGGGGTTACTCCTACAATGAGCAGTTCTTC
. | . | TRBJ2-1 | TRBV9 | CASTSGDSSYNEQFF | TGTGCCAGCACTTCTGGAGACTCGTCCTACAATGAGCAGTTCTTC
. | . | TRBJ1-4 | TRBV29-1 | CSVARGGARGEKLFF | TGCAGCGTCGCAAGGGGGGGGGCGCGAGGTGAAAAACTGTTTTTT
TRBD1 | . | TRBJ1-3 | TRBV27 | CATSPAAGGAGNTIYF | TGTGCCACGTCCCCGGCGGCAGGGGGCGCGGGAAACACCATATATTTT
TRBD2 | . | TRBJ2-1 | TRBV9 | CASSVEGSGGSGEQFF | TGTGCCAGCAGCGTAGAGGGTAGCGGGGGGAGCGGTGAGCAGTTCTTC
TRBD1 | . | TRBJ1-5 | TRBV28 | CASVSRDRETGQPQHF | TGTGCCAGCGTCAGCCGGGACAGGGAGACCGGACAGCCCCAGCATTTT
. | . | TRBJ2-3 | TRBV21-1 | CASSSTGTSPSDTQYF | TGTGCCAGCAGCAGTACCGGGACTAGTCCGTCAGATACGCAGTATTTT
TRBD1 | . | TRBJ1-6 | TRBV18 | CASSPTGVPNSPLHF | TGTGCCAGCTCACCTACAGGGGTTCCTAATTCACCCCTCCACTTT
. | . | TRBJ1-1 | TRBV27 | CASSLMLVAGYTEAFF | TGTGCCAGCAGTTTAATGCTGGTGGCAGGGTACACTGAAGCTTTCTTT
. | . | TRBJ1-5 | TRBV25-1 | CASSGPSNQPQHF | TGTGCCAGCAGTGGGCCTAGCAATCAGCCCCAGCATTTT
TRBD1 | few | TRBJ2-2 | TRBV5-1 | CASSLYQGDAGELFF | TGCGCCAGCAGCTTGTATCAGGGGGACGCCGGGGAGCTGTTTTTT
TRBD1 | . | TRBJ2-3 | TRBV11-1 | CASSSDEGTGTDTQYF | TGTGCCAGCAGCTCGGACGAAGGGACAGGGACAGATACGCAGTATTTT
TRBD1 | . | TRBJ1-2 | TRBV9 | CASSPGQGVYGYTF | TGTGCCAGCAGCCCGGGACAGGGGGTCTATGGCTACACCTTC
TRBD1 | . | TRBJ2-5 | TRBV5-1 | CASSLEDRGLETQYF | TGCGCCAGCAGCTTGGAGGACAGGGGGTTGGAGACCCAGTACTTC
TRBD1 | many | TRBJ1-2 | TRBV7-9 | CASSVRSDRELGEGYTF | TGTGCCAGCTCCGTTAGGTCGGACAGGGAGCTCGGTGAGGGCTACACCTTC
TRBD2 | . | TRBJ2-5 | TRBV11-2 | CASSFLLAGGQETQYF | TGTGCCAGCAGCTTTTTACTAGCGGGGGGGCAAGAGACCCAGTACTTC
. | . | TRBJ1-3 | TRBV15 | CATSRDLGGMNTIYF | TGTGCCACCAGCAGAGACCTGGGGGGTATGAACACCATATATTTT
TRBD1 | . | TRBJ1-1 | TRBV19 | CASSMEGAPLTEAFF | TGTGCCAGTAGTATGGAGGGGGCGCCCCTCACTGAAGCTTTCTTT
TRBD2 | . | TRBJ2-1 | TRBV2 | CASSEGPSGYGEQFF | TGTGCCAGCAGTGAAGGGCCTAGCGGGTACGGTGAGCAGTTCTTC
. | . | TRBJ1-2 | TRBV19 | CASSGPDRLRLYGYTF | TGTGCCAGTAGTGGCCCCGACCGACTTAGGCTTTATGGCTACACCTTC
. | . | TRBJ2-2 | TRBV9 | CASSVQGRSGELFF | TGTGCCAGCAGCGTCCAGGGGCGGTCCGGGGAGCTGTTTTTT
. | . | TRBJ2-5 | TRBV7-8 | CASSSRETVEETQYF | TGTGCCAGCAGCTCGCGAGAGACAGTTGAAGAGACCCAGTACTTC
TRBD2 | . | TRBJ2-1 | TRBV5-1 | CASSLDGQAGYNEQFF | TGCGCCAGCAGCTTGGACGGCCAAGCGGGGTACAATGAGCAGTTCTTC
TRBD1 | . | TRBJ1-5 | TRBV4-3 | CASSLNRGSQPQHF | TGCGCCAGCAGCCTTAACAGGGGTTCTCAGCCCCAGCATTTT
. | . | TRBJ1-2 | TRBV3-1/TRBV3-2 | CASSPLQRPGGYTF | TGTGCCAGCAGCCCCCTGCAAAGGCCGGGTGGCTACACCTTC
. | . | TRBJ1-1 | TRBV6-5 | CASRERDSENTEAFF | TGTGCCAGCAGAGAGCGGGACTCCGAGAACACTGAAGCTTTCTTT
TRBD1 | . | TRBJ2-7 | TRBV27 | CASSLGTATYEQYF | TGTGCCAGCAGTTTAGGGACAGCCACCTACGAGCAGTACTTC
TRBD2 | . | TRBJ2-1 | TRBV7-2 | CASSLGGLAGTAQFF | TGTGCCAGCAGCTTAGGTGGGCTAGCGGGGACAGCGCAGTTCTTC
TRBD1 | . | TRBJ2-7 | TRBV18 | CASSADRLGEQYF | TGTGCCAGCTCAGCGGACAGGTTGGGCGAGCAGTACTTC
. | . | TRBJ1-5 | TRBV21-1 | CASGRTGTGGNQPQHF | TGTGCCAGCGGTCGAACAGGGACGGGCGGCAATCAGCCCCAGCATTTT
TRBD1 | . | TRBJ1-1 | TRBV28 | CASSLFSILWGQRVEAFF | TGTGCCAGCAGTTTATTTTCGATTTTATGGGGACAGAGAGTTGAAGCTTTCTTT
TRBD1 | . | TRBJ1-5 | TRBV6-5 | CASSTLDRGRSAQHF | TGTGCCAGCAGTACCCTGGACAGGGGAAGATCAGCCCAGCATTTT
TRBD1 | . | TRBJ2-1 | TRBV27 | CASSLIGTGGSNEQFF | TGTGCCAGCAGTTTGATCGGGACAGGGGGCTCGAATGAGCAGTTCTTC
. | . | TRBJ2-7 | TRBV28 | CASSPGTGVTSGGYEQYF | TGTGCCAGCAGTCCCGGGACAGGGGTAACTAGCGGGGGATACGAGCAGTACTTC
. | . | TRBJ1-5 | TRBV27 | CASSYSQGLSQPQHF | TGTGCCAGCAGTTATTCACAGGGTCTAAGTCAGCCCCAGCATTTT
. | . | TRBJ1-2 | TRBV30 | CACPRGGRFYTF | TGTGCCTGTCCACGGGGGGGCAGGTTCTACACCTTC
TRBD2 | . | TRBJ2-1 | TRBV4-2 | CASSQDEREYNEQFF | TGTGCCAGCAGCCAAGACGAGCGGGAATACAATGAGCAGTTCTTC
. | . | TRBJ1-2 | TRBV27 | CASSTAWRVSGGYTF | TGTGCCAGCAGTACTGCTTGGAGGGTTAGTGGTGGCTACACCTTC
. | . | TRBJ1-1 | TRBV7-9 | CASSLVSGRPEAFF | TGTGCCAGCAGCTTAGTGAGTGGGAGACCCGAAGCTTTCTTT
TRBD2 | . | TRBJ2-1 | TRBV29-1 | CSVGGLAGAEIYNEQFF | TGCAGCGTTGGGGGACTAGCGGGAGCGGAAATATACAATGAGCAGTTCTTC
. | few | TRBJ2-7 | TRBV5-1 | CASSIGRETYEQYF | TGCGCCAGCAGCATAGGACGGGAAACCTACGAGCAGTACTTC
TRBD1 | once | TRBJ2-7 | TRBV10-1 | CASSSGTDSYGQYF | TGCGCCAGCAGCTCCGGGACAGATTCCTACGGGCAGTACTTC
. | . | TRBJ2-7 | TRBV7-9 | CASSLALSYEQYF | TGTGCCAGCAGCTTAGCCCTATCCTACGAGCAGTACTTC
TRBD2 | once | TRBJ2-3 | TRBV10-2 | CASSATESGGSTSTDTQYF | TGCGCCAGCAGCGCTACGGAGAGCGGGGGGTCAACTAGCACAGATACGCAGTATTTT
. | . | TRBJ1-4 | TRBV14 | CASSHLDRNNEKLFF | TGTGCCAGCAGCCACCTCGACAGAAATAATGAAAAACTGTTTTTT
. | . | TRBJ2-1 | TRBV11-3 | CASSPRHLFGQNNEQFF | TGTGCCAGCAGCCCCCGTCATCTATTCGGACAGAACAATGAGCAGTTCTTC
. | . | TRBJ2-1 | TRBV7-7 | CASSPTSGEQFF | TGTGCTAGCAGCCCGACTAGTGGTGAGCAGTTCTTC
. | . | TRBJ2-1 | TRBV7-9 | CAGENSYNEQFF | TGTGCCGGAGAGAACTCCTACAATGAGCAGTTCTTC
. | . | TRBJ1-4 | TRBV30 | CAWSGLSDEKLFF | TGTGCCTGGAGTGGTCTGAGTGATGAAAAACTGTTTTTT
. | . | TRBJ2-3 | TRBV4-1 | CASSQDQLVDTQYF | TGCGCCAGCAGCCAAGACCAACTAGTAGATACGCAGTATTTT
TRBD1 | . | TRBJ1-6 | TRBV3-1/TRBV3-2 | CASSPTGGPLHF | TGTGCCAGCAGCCCAACAGGGGGACCCCTCCACTTT
. | . | TRBJ2-7 | TRBV27 | CASSLRGLSSYEQYF | TGTGCCAGCAGTTTACGAGGGCTGAGCTCCTACGAGCAGTACTTC
. | . | TRBJ2-1 | TRBV10-3 | CAISEGQIDNEQFF | TGTGCCATCAGTGAGGGACAGATTGACAATGAGCAGTTCTTC
TRBD1 | . | TRBJ2-2 | TRBV7-8 | CASSFVVRGPTGELFF | TGTGCCAGCAGCTTTGTAGTCAGGGGGCCCACCGGGGAGCTGTTTTTT
TRBD1 | . | TRBJ2-7 | TRBV28 | CASSFYRGPGEQYF | TGTGCCAGCAGTTTTTACAGGGGGCCCGGCGAGCAGTACTTC
. | . | TRBJ1-4 | TRBV28 | CASDRATNEKLFF | TGTGCCAGTGACAGAGCAACTAATGAAAAACTGTTTTTT
. | . | TRBJ1-2 | TRBV19 | CASSIQGRHYGYTF | TGTGCCAGTAGTATACAGGGCCGCCACTATGGCTACACCTTC
. | . | TRBJ2-2 | TRBV6-2/TRBV6-3 | CASSSGAHTGELFF | TGTGCCAGCAGTTCAGGGGCACACACCGGGGAGCTGTTTTTT
. | once | TRBJ2-5 | TRBV19 | CASSPQGTRDEAQYF | TGTGCCAGTAGCCCCCAGGGGACCCGAGACGAGGCCCAGTACTTC